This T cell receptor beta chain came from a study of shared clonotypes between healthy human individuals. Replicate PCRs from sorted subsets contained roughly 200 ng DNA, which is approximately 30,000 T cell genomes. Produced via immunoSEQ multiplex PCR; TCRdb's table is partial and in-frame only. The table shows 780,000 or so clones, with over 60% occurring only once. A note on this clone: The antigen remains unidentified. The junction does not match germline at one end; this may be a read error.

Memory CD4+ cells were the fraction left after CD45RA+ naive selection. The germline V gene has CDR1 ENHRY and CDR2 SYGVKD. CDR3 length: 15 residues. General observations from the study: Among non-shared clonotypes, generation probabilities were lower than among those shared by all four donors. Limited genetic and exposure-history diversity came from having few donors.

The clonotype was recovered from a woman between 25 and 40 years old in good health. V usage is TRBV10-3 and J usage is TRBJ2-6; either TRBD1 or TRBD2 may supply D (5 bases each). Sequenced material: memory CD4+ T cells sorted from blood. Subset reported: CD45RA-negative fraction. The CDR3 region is CAALRDLTGSNVLTF. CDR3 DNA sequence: TGTGCCGCGCTCCGGGACCTAACTGGGTCCAACGTCCTGACTTTC.